This T cell receptor beta chain is from a study of CD8 T cells in ankylosing spondylitis. General study results and limits: A number of the motif variants had already been described in reactive arthritis synovial fluid and blood. Disease-associated clones were CD8+ and fairly uncommon in peripheral blood. Blood of patients with ankylosing spondylitis appeared to be characterized by a TCR beta motif of eight highly homologous variants. The study looked at matched synovial fluid samples from ankylosing spondylitis patients. Disease-linked clones were reported to be significantly enriched there.

This clonotype was seen repeatedly, ten times or more. Its antigen is unknown. Quantitative 5'-RACE with molecular barcodes was used to make the TCR beta libraries. TCRdb reanalysed the 5' RACE reads using MiXCR and keeps one entry per CDR3 protein. This sample has about 500,000 distinct CDR3 sequences, with under 5.5% found just once. CDR3 length equals 14 residues. Trimming shortened V by 0 bases and J by 3 bases, and 9 bases separated the two germline ends. CDR1 is LGHNA and CDR2 is YNFKEQ in the germline V gene. Sequenced input: blood, either unsorted or a sorted T cell fraction (not recorded which). This clonotype was sampled from a male donor with ankylosing spondylitis. This chain connects TRBV4-2 to TRBJ2-7; D not certain. For the CDR3, the DNA is TGTGCCAGCAGCCAAGATAGGTCGGGCTACGAGCAGTACTTC. Protein: CASSQDRSGYEQYF.